There are a few counts of the clone carrying this T cell receptor beta chain. The data derive from a study of T-cell reconstitution after alpha-beta-depleted transplantation in children. Molecular barcoding with unique molecular identifiers was used for the TCRbeta library. TCRdb analysed the PCR reads with MiXCR anew, one entry per CDR3 protein. The sample contains 400,000 to 500,000 distinct CDR3 sequences, approximately 11% of which appear only once. Trimming took 4 bases from V and 6 from J; bases not matched to a gene: 10. This CDR3 spans 16 amino acids. CDR1 and CDR2 from the germline V gene are ENHRY and SYGVKD.

The sequenced sample was PBMCs from the stem cell graft donor, obtained from the stem cell graft. The V gene is TRBV10-3, the J gene TRBJ2-2, with TRBD1 identical over 8 bases. The source is a human donor who donated a stem cell graft to a child with acute myeloid leukemia. CDR3 nucleotides: TGTGCCATCAGTGTGTCGACAGGGGAAGGTGCCGGGGAGCTGTTTTTT. This sequence encodes CAISVSTGEGAGELFF.